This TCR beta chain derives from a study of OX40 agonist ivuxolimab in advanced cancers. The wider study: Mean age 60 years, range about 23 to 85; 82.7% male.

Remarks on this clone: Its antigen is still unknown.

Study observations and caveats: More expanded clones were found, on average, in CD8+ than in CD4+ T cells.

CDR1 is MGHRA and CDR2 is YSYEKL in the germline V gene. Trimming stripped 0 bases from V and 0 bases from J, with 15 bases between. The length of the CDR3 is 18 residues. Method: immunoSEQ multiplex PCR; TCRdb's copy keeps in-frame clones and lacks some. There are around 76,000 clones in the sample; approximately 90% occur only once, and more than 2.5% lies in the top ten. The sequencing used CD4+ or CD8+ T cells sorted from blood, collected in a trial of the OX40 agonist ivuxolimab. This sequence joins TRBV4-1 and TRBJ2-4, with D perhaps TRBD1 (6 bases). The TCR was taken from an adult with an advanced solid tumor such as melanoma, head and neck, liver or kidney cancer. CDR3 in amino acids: CASSQDAPGQRAKNIQYF. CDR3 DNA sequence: TGCGCCAGCAGCCAAGATGCTCCAGGACAGAGAGCCAAAAACATTCAGTACTTC.